The 2 T cell receptor beta chains in this list originate from one sample, sequenced in a study of graft-versus-host responses after intestinal transplantation. Researchers processed graft tissue to release intraepithelial and lamina propria lymphocytes. Sequencing used immunoSEQ multiplex PCR; TCRdb keeps in-frame clones, though not all of them. The data contain roughly 11,000 clones, over 65% of them singletons. The source material was ileum tissue, sampled about 150 days after intestinal transplantation. The receptor source for this set is a human patient who received an intestinal transplant, so some T cells may come from the graft donor.

The chain recombines TRBV5-1 with TRBJ2-3, with D possibly TRBD2 on 6 matching bases. V was clipped by 6 bases and J by 5 bases, with 13 bases between them. CDR3 length equals 13 residues. The germline V gene encodes CDR1 SGHRS and CDR2 YFSETQ. The CDR3 nucleotides read TGCGCCAGCACGGAGGCGGGGAGAGATACGCAGTATTTT. It is translated as CASTEAGRDTQYF.

The rearrangement links TRBV4-1 to TRBJ2-7, with TRBD2 as a possible D gene (5 bases). In germline, CDR1 is MGHRA, CDR2 YSYEKL. The CDR3 totals 16 residues. Trimming removed 2 bases from V and 0 bases from J, with 14 bases in between. The CDR3 loop reads CASSQSQRRSSYEQYF. CDR3 nucleotides: TGCGCCAGCAGCCAAAGCCAGAGGAGGTCCTCCTACGAGCAGTACTTC.